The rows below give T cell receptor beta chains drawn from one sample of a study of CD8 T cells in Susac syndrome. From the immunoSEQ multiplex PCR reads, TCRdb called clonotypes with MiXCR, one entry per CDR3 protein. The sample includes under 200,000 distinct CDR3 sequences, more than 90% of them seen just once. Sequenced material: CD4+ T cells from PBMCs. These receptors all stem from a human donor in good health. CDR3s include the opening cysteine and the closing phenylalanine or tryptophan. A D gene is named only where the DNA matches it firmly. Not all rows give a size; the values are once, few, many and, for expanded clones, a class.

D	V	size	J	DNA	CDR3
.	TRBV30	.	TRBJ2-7	TGTGCCTGGAGTATGGACAGCTCCTACGAGCAGTACTTC	CAWSMDSSYEQYF
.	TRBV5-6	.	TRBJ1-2	TGTGCCAGCAATGGGTTGCAGGAAACCTATGGCTACACCTTC	CASNGLQETYGYTF
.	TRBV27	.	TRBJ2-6	TGTGCCAGCAGTCCCTCCTTTGGGGCCAACGTCCTGACTTTC	CASSPSFGANVLTF
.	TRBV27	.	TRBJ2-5	TGTGCCAGCAGTTTTCTCTCTGGAGAGACCCAGTACTTC	CASSFLSGETQYF
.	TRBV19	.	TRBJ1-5	TGTGCCAGTAGTATAACCTGGGATCAGCCCCAGCATTTT	CASSITWDQPQHF
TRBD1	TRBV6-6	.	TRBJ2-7	TGTGCCAGCAGTCCCGCCGGGACAGTCTCCTACGAGCAGTACTTC	CASSPAGTVSYEQYF
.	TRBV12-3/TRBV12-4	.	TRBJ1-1	TGTGCCAGCAGTTACACTCGGGACGGTGAAGCTTTCTTT	CASSYTRDGEAFF
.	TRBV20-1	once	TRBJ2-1	TGCAGTGCCCGGGGTCCGGGGAATGAGCAGTTCTTC	CSARGPGNEQFF
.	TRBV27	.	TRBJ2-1	TGTGCCAGCAGTTTGGGGGGTGTAGCCAATGAGCAGTTCTTC	CASSLGGVANEQFF
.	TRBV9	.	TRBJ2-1	TGTGCCAGCAGCGCCCAGACCCTCAGGGATGAGCAGTTCTTC	CASSAQTLRDEQFF
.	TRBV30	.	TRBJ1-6	TGTGCCTGGAGTGGACAGAATAATTCACCCCTCCACTTT	CAWSGQNNSPLHF
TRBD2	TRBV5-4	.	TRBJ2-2	TGTGCCAGCAGCCCTCTAGCGGGGGGGAACACCGGGGAGCTGTTTTTT	CASSPLAGGNTGELFF
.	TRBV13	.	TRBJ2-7	TGTGCCAGCAGCCATTATGGACAGACGACCTACGAGCAGTACTTC	CASSHYGQTTYEQYF
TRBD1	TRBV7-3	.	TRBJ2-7	TGTGCCAGCAGCTCGACAGGGTTGGACGAGCAGTACTTC	CASSSTGLDEQYF
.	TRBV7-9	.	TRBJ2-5	TGTGCCAGCAGCTTAGCGTCAGGGGTGGAGACCCAGTACTTC	CASSLASGVETQYF
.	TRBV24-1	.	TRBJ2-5	TGTGCCACCAGTGATGGGAACCGAGAGACCCAGTACTTC	CATSDGNRETQYF
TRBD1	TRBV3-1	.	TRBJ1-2	TGTGCCAGCAGCCATCGTGACAGGGAAAGGACCCCCTGTGGCTACACCTTC	CASSHRDRERTPCGYTF
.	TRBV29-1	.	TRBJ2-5	TGCAGCGTTGAGGAGGGCAGGGGAGGAGAGACCCAGTACTTC	CSVEEGRGGETQYF
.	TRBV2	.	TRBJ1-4	TGTGCCAGCAGTGAAGCCGGGCAGGAGGGCCAAAAACTGTTTTTT	CASSEAGQEGQKLFF
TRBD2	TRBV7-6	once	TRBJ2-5	TGTGCCAGCAGCAGGAGCGGGGGGCCTTTTGTTGGAGAGACCCAGTACTTC	CASSRSGGPFVGETQYF
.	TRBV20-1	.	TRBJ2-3	TGCAGTGCTAGAGGACAGGTGGGCGATACGCAGTATTTT	CSARGQVGDTQYF
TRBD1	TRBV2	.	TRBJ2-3	TGTGCCAGCAGTTCCGACAGGGGAAGGGCCACAGATACGCAGTATTTT	CASSSDRGRATDTQYF
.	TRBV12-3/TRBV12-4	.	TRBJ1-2	TGTGCCAGCAGTTTGAACAGGGAGTCTGGCTACACCTTC	CASSLNRESGYTF
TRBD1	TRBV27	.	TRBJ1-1	TGTGCCAGCAGTTGGGACAGGGGGGTAGGCACTGAAGCTTTCTTT	CASSWDRGVGTEAFF
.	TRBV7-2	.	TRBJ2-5	TGTGCCAGCAGCTTAGGGAAAGAGACCCAGTACTTC	CASSLGKETQYF
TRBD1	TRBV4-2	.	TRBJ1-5	TGTGCCAGCAGCCCCATGGGACAGGGAGGACAGCCCCAGCATTTT	CASSPMGQGGQPQHF
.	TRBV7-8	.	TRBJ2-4	TGTGCCAGCAGCCCTGGGACAATGGACATTCAGTACTTC	CASSPGTMDIQYF
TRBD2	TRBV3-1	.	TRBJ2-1	TGTGCCAGCAGCAAGCAACTAAGCGGGGTGGCGAATGAGCAGTTCTTC	CASSKQLSGVANEQFF
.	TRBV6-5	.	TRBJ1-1	TGTGCCAGCAGTTACATTTTGGGGGCTTCGACTGAAGCTTTCTTT	CASSYILGASTEAFF
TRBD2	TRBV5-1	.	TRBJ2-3	TGCGCCAGCAGCTTGGTGGGGACTAGCGGGTCAGATACGCAGTATTTT	CASSLVGTSGSDTQYF
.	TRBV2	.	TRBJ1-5	TGTGCCAGCAGCCTACAGGGAGGCCAGGGTCAGCCCCAGCATTTT	CASSLQGGQGQPQHF
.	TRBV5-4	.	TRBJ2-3	TGTGCCAGCAGATGGGACTTCGCTAGCACAGATACGCAGTATTTT	CASRWDFASTDTQYF
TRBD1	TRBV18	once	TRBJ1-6	TGTGCCAGCTCAAGTGACAGGGGCCCCCTCCACTTT	CASSSDRGPLHF
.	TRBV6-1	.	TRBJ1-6	TGTGCCAGCAGGCGGGGGGGTAGTCAGCAATCACCCCTCCACTTT	CASRRGGSQQSPLHF
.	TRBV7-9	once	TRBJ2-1	TGTGCCAGCAGCAAAGCGGATGAGCAGTTCTTC	CASSKADEQFF
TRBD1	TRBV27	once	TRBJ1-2	TGTGCCAGCAGTTTTGGGACAGGGGGCGGAGGCTATGGCTACACCTTC	CASSFGTGGGGYGYTF
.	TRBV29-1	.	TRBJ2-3	TGCAGCGCCAGGGGCCCCCAGCACACAGATACGCAGTATTTT	CSARGPQHTDTQYF
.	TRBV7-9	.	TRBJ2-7	TGTGCCAGCAGCGCAGATTACATCTCCTACGAGCAGTACTTC	CASSADYISYEQYF
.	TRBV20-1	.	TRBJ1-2	TGCAGTGCTAGAGACAGGGGAGAGGGAAGTGGCTACACCTTC	CSARDRGEGSGYTF
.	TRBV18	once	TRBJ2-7	TGTGCCAGCTCACCACGTCACCCTTCCTACGAGCAGTACTTC	CASSPRHPSYEQYF
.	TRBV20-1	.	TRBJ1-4	TGCAGTGCACCCGCTGGGGGACTCGGACCGTCTAATGAAAAACTGTTTTTT	CSAPAGGLGPSNEKLFF
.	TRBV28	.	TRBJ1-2	TGTGCCACCACAGGGATCTATGGCTACACCTTC	CATTGIYGYTF
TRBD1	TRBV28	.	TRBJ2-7	TGTGCCAGTCGGGACAGGGCCAGCTCCTACGAGCAGTACTTC	CASRDRASSYEQYF
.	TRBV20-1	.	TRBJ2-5	TGCAGTGCTAGATGGGGACTTAGAGAGACCCAGTACTTC	CSARWGLRETQYF
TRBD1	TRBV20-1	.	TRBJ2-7	TGCAGTGCTAGAACGGACAGGGGGCTCGATGAGCAGTACTTC	CSARTDRGLDEQYF
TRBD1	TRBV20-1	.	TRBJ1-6	TGCAGTGCTAGTAGGGGGACAGATAATTCACCCCTCCACTTT	CSASRGTDNSPLHF
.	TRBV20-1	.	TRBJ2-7	TGCAGTGCTAGTAACAGCCGTTCCTACGAGCAGTACTTC	CSASNSRSYEQYF
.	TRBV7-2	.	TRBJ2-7	TGTGCCAGCAGCTTAGATAACGGCCCAGACGAGCAGTACTTC	CASSLDNGPDEQYF
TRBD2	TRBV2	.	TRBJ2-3	TGTGCCAGCTCTGGCGGGGGGACCCTTAGCACAGATACGCAGTATTTT	CASSGGGTLSTDTQYF
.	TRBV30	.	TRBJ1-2	TGTGCCTCCTACCGGTTGGATGGCTACACCTTC	CASYRLDGYTF
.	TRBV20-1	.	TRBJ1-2	TGCAGTGCTAGAGTGTCAGGCTATGGCTACACCTTC	CSARVSGYGYTF
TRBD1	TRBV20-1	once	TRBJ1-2	TGCAGTGCAATTTCCAGGGGGGACTATGGCTACACCTTC	CSAISRGDYGYTF
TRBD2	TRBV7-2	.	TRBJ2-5	TGTGCCAGCAGCCCGCGGGGCAGGACTAGCGGGGGCGAGACCCAGTACTTC	CASSPRGRTSGGETQYF
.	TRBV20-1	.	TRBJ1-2	TGCAGTGCTAGAGACCAGGGGAGTTCTGGCTACACCTTC	CSARDQGSSGYTF
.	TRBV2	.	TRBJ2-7	TGTGCCAGCACAAGAAGGACCGAGGAGGGCGAGCAGTACTTC	CASTRRTEEGEQYF
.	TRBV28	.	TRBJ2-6	TGTGCCAGCAGCCAAGCTACTCTGGGGACCAACGTCCTGACTTTC	CASSQATLGTNVLTF
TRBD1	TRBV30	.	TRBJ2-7	TGTGCCTGGAGGCTACCGGGGACAGGGGATTCCTACGAGCAGTACTTC	CAWRLPGTGDSYEQYF
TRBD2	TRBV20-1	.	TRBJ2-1	TGCAGTGGGCAGCGGGGCTCCTACAATGAGCAGTTCTTC	CSGQRGSYNEQFF
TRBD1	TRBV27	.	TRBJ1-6	TGTGCCAGCAGTGCCGGGACAGGGGGCGCGGAGAATTCACCCCTCCACTTT	CASSAGTGGAENSPLHF
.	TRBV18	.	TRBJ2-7	TGTGCCAGCTCACCAGGAACAGGAAGATACGAGCAGTACTTC	CASSPGTGRYEQYF